A single sample gave rise to the 10 T cell receptor beta chains below, sequenced in a study of cytomegalovirus exposure and HLA in healthy donors. In the PCR, 60 Vbeta and 13 Jbeta primers were used. Sequenced by immunoSEQ multiplex PCR; TCRdb stores in-frame clones only, minus some. This table holds a few hundred thousand clones, roughly 80% found once. The sequenced material came from PBMCs. The receptors derive from a girl aged 2 to 9 in good health and CMV-seronegative.

This clone was seen once. The chain joins TRBV6-1 to TRBJ1-2, with 8 bases identical to TRBD1. Germline V CDR1 and CDR2: MNHNS, SASEGT. The CDR3 sequence is 14 residues long. V lost 11 bases to trimming and J lost 4 bases; unmatched junction nucleotides: 12. The CDR3: CAHPRTGGFYGYTF. CDR3 in DNA: TGTGCCCACCCCCGAACAGGGGGGTTCTATGGCTACACCTTC.

This chain links TRBV2 with TRBJ2-7, with 8 bases lining up with TRBD2. Trimming took 4 bases from V and 0 from J; bases not matched to a gene: 8. The CDR3 has 16 amino acids. Germline lookup yields CDR1 SNHLY and CDR2 FYNNEI. Here the CDR3 DNA reads TGTGCCAGCAGTGGGGGTAGCGGGGTAAGCTCCTACGAGCAGTACTTC. Translating gives CASSGGSGVSSYEQYF.

The chain combines TRBV28 with TRBJ1-6, with 8 bases lining up with TRBD1. The CDR3 runs 16 residues. CDR1 and CDR2 from the germline V gene are MDHEN and SYDVKM. V dropped 5 bases and J dropped 3; count of bases not matched to a gene: 6. CDR3 sequence: CASSMIGQGYNSPLHF. The CDR3, as DNA: TGTGCCAGCAGTATGATAGGACAGGGCTATAATTCACCCCTCCACTTT.

The rearrangement joins TRBV5-1 to TRBJ2-7; 9 positions match TRBD2. The CDR3 is 16 residues long. The J segment lost 2 bases and the V segment lost 0 bases, leaving 6 bases of the junction unmatched. Germline V gene lookup returns CDR1 SGHRS and CDR2 YFSETQ. The CDR3 DNA reads as TGCGCCAGCAGCTTGGGGTCCCTAGCGGGGCCCTACGAGCAGTACTTC. Amino acid sequence: CASSLGSLAGPYEQYF.

The chain carries TRBV10-3 and TRBJ1-1, with D maybe TRBD1 (6 bases). Trimming left V 6 bases short and J 0 bases short, with 14 bases between. Germline CDR1 and CDR2: ENHRY and SYGVKD. There are 15 residues in the CDR3. The CDR3 sequence: CAISLTGGVNTEAFF. As DNA, the CDR3 is TGTGCCATCAGCTTGACAGGTGGGGTGAACACTGAAGCTTTCTTT.

The V call is TRBV4-1, the J call TRBJ2-5; D perhaps matches TRBD1 (5 bases). The J call may be wrong; the DNA end is better matched by TRBJ2-7. This CDR3 region has 15 residues. Per the germline V gene, CDR1 is MGHRA and CDR2 is YSYEKL. CDR3 DNA: TGCGCCAGCAGCCAAATACAGGACCTTATTTACGAGCAGTACTTC. Translation: CASSQIQDLIYEQYF.

This clone showed up just a few times. The chain is built from TRBV6-1 and TRBJ1-5; 7 bases are shared with TRBD1. Germline V gene data show CDR1 as MNHNS and CDR2 as SASEGT. The trim removed 6 bases at V and 5 bases at J, leaving 13 bases unmatched. The CDR3 contains 16 residues. The DNA of the CDR3 is TGTGCCAGCAGGGAATCGACAGGGCGTATTGATCAGCCCCAGCATTTT. This translates into CASRESTGRIDQPQHF.

The CDR3 bases are TGTGCCAGCAGTTCCCACAACGAGCAGTACTTC. It encodes CASSSHNEQYF. The chain is built from TRBV6-5 and TRBJ2-7; D uncertain. In germline, CDR1 is MNHEY, CDR2 SVGAGI. V lost 4 bases and J 5 bases, leaving 6 bases between the germline ends. The CDR3 spans 11 residues.

This clone was observed a handful of times. V usage is TRBV9 and J usage is TRBJ2-1; 14 bases are shared with TRBD2. The ends lost 0 bases at V and 6 bases at J; junction bases unmatched: 2. Per the germline V gene, CDR1 is SGDLS and CDR2 is YYNGEE. This CDR3 spans 16 amino acids. The CDR3 spells CASSVGLAGGLNEQFF. The CDR3 region has the DNA TGTGCCAGCAGCGTAGGACTAGCGGGAGGGCTCAATGAGCAGTTCTTC. The full variable domain, its missing parts supplied by reference TRBV9 and TRBJ2-1, is DSGVTQTPKHLITATGQRVTLRCSPRSGDLSVYWYQQSLDQGLQFLIQYYNGEERAKGNILERFSAQQFPDLHSELNLSSLELGDSALYFCASSVGLAGGLNEQFFGPGTRLTVL.

J is TRBJ2-1 and V is TRBV18, with D hard to call. CDR1 and CDR2 (germline): KGHSH, LQKENI. CDR3 length: 14 amino acids. Trimming removed 3 bases at V and 10 bases at J, with 16 bases between. In nucleotides, the CDR3 is TGTGCCAGCTCACCTGTATCGCTAGTAACCGAGCAGTTCTTC. Amino acids: CASSPVSLVTEQFF.